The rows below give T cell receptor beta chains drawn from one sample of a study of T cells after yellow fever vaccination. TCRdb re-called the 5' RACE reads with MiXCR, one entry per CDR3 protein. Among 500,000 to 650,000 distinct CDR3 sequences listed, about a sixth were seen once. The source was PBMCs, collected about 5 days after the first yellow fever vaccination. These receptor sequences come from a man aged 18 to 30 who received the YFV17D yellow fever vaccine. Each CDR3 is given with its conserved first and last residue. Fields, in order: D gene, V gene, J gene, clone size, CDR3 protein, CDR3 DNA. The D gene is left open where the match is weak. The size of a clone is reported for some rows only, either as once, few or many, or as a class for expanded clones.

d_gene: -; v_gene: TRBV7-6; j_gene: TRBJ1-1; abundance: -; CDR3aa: CASSSFRGGDTEAFF; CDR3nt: TGTGCCAGCAGCTCATTTAGAGGGGGTGACACTGAAGCTTTCTTT
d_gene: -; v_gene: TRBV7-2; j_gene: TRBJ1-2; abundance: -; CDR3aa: CASSLGWANYGYTF; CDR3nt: TGTGCCAGCAGCTTAGGATGGGCAAACTATGGCTACACCTTC
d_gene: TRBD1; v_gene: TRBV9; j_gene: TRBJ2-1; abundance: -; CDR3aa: CASSVDRGGPSNEQFF; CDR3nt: TGTGCCAGCAGCGTAGACCGAGGGGGCCCCAGCAATGAGCAGTTCTTC
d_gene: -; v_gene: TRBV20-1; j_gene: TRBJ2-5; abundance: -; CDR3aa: CSARDQETQYF; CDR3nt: TGCAGTGCTAGAGATCAAGAGACCCAGTACTTC
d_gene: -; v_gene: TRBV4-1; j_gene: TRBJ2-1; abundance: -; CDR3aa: CASSQVRGSSYNEQFF; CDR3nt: TGCGCCAGCAGCCAAGTTAGAGGGAGCTCCTACAATGAGCAGTTCTTC
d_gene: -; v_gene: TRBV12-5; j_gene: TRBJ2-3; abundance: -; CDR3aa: CASGLVSDTDTQYF; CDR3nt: TGTGCTAGTGGTTTGGTGTCAGACACAGATACGCAGTATTTT
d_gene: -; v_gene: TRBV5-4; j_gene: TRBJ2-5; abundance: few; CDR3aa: CASSLPGSGGETQYF; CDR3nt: TGTGCCAGCAGCTTGCCGGGGTCGGGTGGAGAGACCCAGTACTTC
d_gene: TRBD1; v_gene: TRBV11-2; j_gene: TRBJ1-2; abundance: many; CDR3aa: CASSLEWEGANGYTF; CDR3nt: TGTGCCAGCAGCTTAGAATGGGAGGGGGCTAATGGCTACACCTTC
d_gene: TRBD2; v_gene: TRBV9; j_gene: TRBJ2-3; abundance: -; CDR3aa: CASSPGTSGGNTQYF; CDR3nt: TGTGCCAGCAGTCCCGGGACTAGCGGGGGGAATACGCAGTATTTT
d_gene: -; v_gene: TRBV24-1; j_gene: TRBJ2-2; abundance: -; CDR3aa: CATSDLQVGTGELFF; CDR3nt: TGTGCCACCAGTGATTTGCAAGTTGGGACCGGGGAGCTGTTTTTT
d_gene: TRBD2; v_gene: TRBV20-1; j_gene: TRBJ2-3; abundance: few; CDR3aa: CSARSAGGHGDTQYF; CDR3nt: TGCAGTGCTAGGTCGGCGGGGGGGCATGGGGATACGCAGTATTTT
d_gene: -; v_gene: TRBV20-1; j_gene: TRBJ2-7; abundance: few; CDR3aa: CSARGNGVYEQYF; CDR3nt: TGCAGTGCTAGAGGGAATGGAGTCTACGAGCAGTACTTC
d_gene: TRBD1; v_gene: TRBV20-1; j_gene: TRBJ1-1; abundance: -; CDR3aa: CSARAGQWNTEAFF; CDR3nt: TGCAGTGCTAGAGCGGGACAGTGGAACACTGAAGCTTTCTTT
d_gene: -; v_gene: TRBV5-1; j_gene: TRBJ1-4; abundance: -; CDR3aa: CASSLRLGATNEKLFF; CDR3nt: TGCGCCAGCAGCTTGCGGTTGGGAGCAACTAATGAAAAACTGTTTTTT
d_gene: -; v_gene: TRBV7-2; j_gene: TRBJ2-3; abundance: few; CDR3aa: CASSPRPGGTDTQYF; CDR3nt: TGTGCCAGCAGCCCCCGGCCGGGGGGCACAGATACGCAGTATTTT
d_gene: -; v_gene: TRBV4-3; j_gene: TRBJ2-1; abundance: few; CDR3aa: CASSQDLGSSYNEQFF; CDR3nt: TGCGCCAGCAGCCAAGATCTGGGAAGCTCCTACAATGAGCAGTTCTTC
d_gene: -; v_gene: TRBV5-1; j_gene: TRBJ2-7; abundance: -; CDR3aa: CASSLVAVDYEQYF; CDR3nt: TGCGCCAGCAGCTTGGTGGCAGTCGACTACGAGCAGTACTTC
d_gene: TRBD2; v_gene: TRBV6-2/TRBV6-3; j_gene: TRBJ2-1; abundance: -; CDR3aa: CASGLAGGNNEQFF; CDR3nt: TGTGCCAGCGGGCTAGCGGGGGGGAACAATGAGCAGTTCTTC
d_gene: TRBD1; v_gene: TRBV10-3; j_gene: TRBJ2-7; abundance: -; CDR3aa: CAIKPTGQGNEQYF; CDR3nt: TGTGCCATCAAGCCGACAGGACAGGGGAACGAGCAGTACTTC
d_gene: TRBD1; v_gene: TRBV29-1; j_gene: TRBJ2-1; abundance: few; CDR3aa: CSVETGDHNEQFF; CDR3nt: TGCAGCGTTGAGACAGGGGACCACAATGAGCAGTTCTTC
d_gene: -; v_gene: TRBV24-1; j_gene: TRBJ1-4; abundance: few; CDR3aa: CATSDPGVRGEKLFF; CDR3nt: TGTGCCACCAGTGACCCAGGGGTCAGGGGTGAAAAACTGTTTTTT
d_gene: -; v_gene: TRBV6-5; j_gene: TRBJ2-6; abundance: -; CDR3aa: CASSSGDSGANVLTF; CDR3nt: TGTGCCAGCAGTTCAGGGGATTCCGGGGCCAACGTCCTGACTTTC
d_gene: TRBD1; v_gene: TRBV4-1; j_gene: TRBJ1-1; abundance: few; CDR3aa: CASSHPGTGDEEAFF; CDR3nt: TGCGCCAGCAGCCATCCCGGGACAGGGGATGAAGAAGCTTTCTTT
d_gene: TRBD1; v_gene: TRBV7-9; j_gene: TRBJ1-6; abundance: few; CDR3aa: CANSPHGQVNSPLHF; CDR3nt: TGTGCCAACAGCCCCCACGGACAGGTTAATTCACCCCTCCACTTT
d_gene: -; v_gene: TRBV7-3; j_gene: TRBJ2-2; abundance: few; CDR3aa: CASRPSAGYGELFF; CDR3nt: TGTGCCAGCAGGCCCAGCGCTGGGTATGGGGAGCTGTTTTTT
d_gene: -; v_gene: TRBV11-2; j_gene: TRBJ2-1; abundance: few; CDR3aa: CASSSTTRAYNEQFF; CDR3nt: TGTGCCAGCAGCTCAACAACTCGGGCCTACAATGAGCAGTTCTTC
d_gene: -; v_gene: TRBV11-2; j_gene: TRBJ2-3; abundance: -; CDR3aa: CASSLVLSQTDTQYF; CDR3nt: TGTGCCAGCAGCTTAGTTCTCAGCCAAACAGATACGCAGTATTTT
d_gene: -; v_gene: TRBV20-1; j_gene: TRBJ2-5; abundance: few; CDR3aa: CSASVGQETQYF; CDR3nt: TGCAGTGCTAGTGTGGGGCAAGAGACCCAGTACTTC
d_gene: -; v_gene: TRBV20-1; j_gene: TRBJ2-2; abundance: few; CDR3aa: CSARSPRDFNTGELFF; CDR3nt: TGCAGTGCTAGATCCCCCAGGGACTTTAACACCGGGGAGCTGTTTTTT
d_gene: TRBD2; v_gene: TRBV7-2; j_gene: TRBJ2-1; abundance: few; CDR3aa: CASSSESGGWGEQFF; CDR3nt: TGTGCCAGCAGTTCCGAGAGCGGGGGTTGGGGTGAGCAGTTCTTC